Listed below are T cell receptor beta chains from one sample, sequenced in a study of OX40 agonist ivuxolimab in advanced cancers. Sequenced by immunoSEQ multiplex PCR; TCRdb stores in-frame clones only, minus some. The sample records about 50,000 clones, around nine tenths being singletons. Sequencing was performed on CD4+ or CD8+ T cells sorted from blood, taken in a trial of the OX40 agonist ivuxolimab. Receptors were obtained from an adult with an advanced solid tumor such as melanoma, head and neck, liver or kidney cancer. The CDR3 runs from the conserved cysteine through the conserved F or W. The D gene is left open where the match is weak. A row's size may be missing; if present it is once, few, many or a size class.

V	J	D	size	CDR3	DNA
TRBV27	TRBJ1-1	.	.	CASSILGGLTEAFF	TGTGCCAGCAGTATTCTCGGGGGGCTCACTGAAGCTTTCTTT
TRBV28	TRBJ1-1	TRBD1	.	CASSFLGQGVLDTEAFF	TGTGCCAGCAGTTTCCTAGGACAGGGGGTCTTGGACACTGAAGCTTTCTTT
TRBV27	TRBJ1-2	.	.	CASSFGANYGYTF	TGTGCCAGCAGTTTTGGGGCTAACTATGGCTACACCTTC
TRBV19	TRBJ1-2	TRBD1	.	CASSPPGQGVVDGYTF	TGTGCCAGTAGTCCTCCGGGACAGGGGGTGGTCGATGGCTACACCTTC
TRBV7-7	TRBJ2-3	.	.	CASSLDGGPPDTQYF	TGTGCCAGCAGCTTAGACGGGGGGCCCCCAGATACGCAGTATTTT
TRBV9	TRBJ1-1	.	few	CASSVGGLTEAFF	TGTGCCAGCAGCGTAGGAGGTCTGACTGAAGCTTTCTTT
TRBV4-3	TRBJ1-4	.	.	CASSQDSGLWEKLFF	TGCGCCAGCAGCCAAGATAGTGGTCTTTGGGAAAAACTGTTTTTT
TRBV27	TRBJ1-1	.	.	CASSLGDPGLGAFF	TGTGCCAGCAGTTTAGGGGACCCGGGACTAGGAGCTTTCTTT
TRBV2	TRBJ1-2	.	few	CASSEAQLYSYTF	TGTGCCAGCAGTGAAGCTCAGCTCTATAGCTACACCTTC
TRBV4-1	TRBJ2-1	TRBD1	once	CASSQPGGSSYNEQFF	TGCGCCAGCAGCCAGCCAGGGGGAAGCTCCTACAATGAGCAGTTCTTC
TRBV29-1	TRBJ1-2	.	.	CSVPGIEDGYTF	TGCAGCGTGCCCGGGATTGAAGATGGCTACACCTTC
TRBV5-4	TRBJ1-1	.	.	CASSPPLVFF	TGTGCCAGCAGTCCCCCTCTGGTTTTCTTT
TRBV15	TRBJ2-3	.	.	CATSREAGELDTQYF	TGTGCCACCAGCAGAGAGGCAGGGGAGTTAGATACGCAGTATTTT
TRBV6-5	TRBJ1-1	TRBD1	.	CAVCSGQRNTEAFF	TGTGCCGTGTGCTCGGGACAGAGGAACACTGAAGCTTTCTTT
TRBV7-9	TRBJ2-1	TRBD2	once	CASSLGLAGGPGNEQFF	TGTGCCAGCAGCTTAGGGTTAGCGGGGGGGCCAGGCAATGAGCAGTTCTTC
TRBV7-9	TRBJ2-7	.	.	CASSSPVESNLYEQYF	TGTGCCAGCAGCTCCCCCGTGGAGTCCAACCTATACGAGCAGTACTTC
TRBV7-3	TRBJ2-5	.	.	CASSLKKGGGRIQETQYF	TGTGCCAGCAGCTTAAAAAAGGGGGGCGGAAGAATCCAAGAGACCCAGTACTTC
TRBV5-1	TRBJ2-1	TRBD2	.	CASSSPGLADYNEQFF	TGCGCCAGCAGCTCCCCGGGACTAGCGGACTACAATGAGCAGTTCTTC
TRBV19	TRBJ1-1	.	.	CASSIGSGNTEAFF	TGTGCCAGTAGTATAGGCAGCGGGAACACTGAAGCTTTCTTT
TRBV5-3	TRBJ2-3	TRBD2	.	CARSRGTSGARDTQYF	TGTGCCAGAAGCCGAGGGACTAGCGGGGCGAGGGATACGCAGTATTTT
TRBV28	TRBJ1-1	TRBD1	.	CASSLRDRGNEAFF	TGTGCCAGCAGTCTCCGGGACAGGGGGAATGAAGCTTTCTTT
TRBV27	TRBJ2-7	.	few	CASSLRDAYEQYF	TGTGCCAGCAGTTTAAGGGACGCCTACGAGCAGTACTTC
TRBV28	TRBJ2-3	TRBD1	once	CASSDDRDADTQYF	TGTGCCAGCAGTGATGACAGGGATGCAGATACGCAGTATTTT
TRBV29-1	TRBJ1-1	TRBD1	.	CSVQTGEETEAFF	TGCAGCGTACAGACAGGGGAGGAGACTGAAGCTTTCTTT
TRBV4-3	TRBJ2-7	.	once	CASSQLSTAYEQYF	TGCGCCAGCAGCCAACTCTCAACAGCCTACGAGCAGTACTTC
TRBV5-1	TRBJ1-1	.	.	CASSFTGTEAFF	TGCGCCAGCAGCTTCACGGGCACTGAAGCTTTCTTT
TRBV28	TRBJ2-2	.	.	CASSLQGRGELFF	TGTGCCAGCAGTCTCCAGGGTAGGGGGGAGCTGTTTTTT
TRBV18	TRBJ1-5	TRBD1	.	CASSLEQGGQPQHF	TGTGCCAGCTCACTAGAACAGGGGGGTCAGCCCCAGCATTTT
TRBV4-3	TRBJ2-1	TRBD1	.	CASSQLGQGSYNEQFF	TGCGCCAGCAGCCAACTCGGACAGGGGTCCTACAATGAGCAGTTCTTC
TRBV29-1	TRBJ1-2	.	.	CSVETYGYTF	TGCAGCGTTGAAACCTATGGCTACACCTTT
TRBV29-1	TRBJ2-1	.	.	CSVDVWPNEQFF	TGCAGCGTTGACGTTTGGCCCAATGAGCAGTTCTTC
TRBV9	TRBJ2-2	.	few	CASSANTGELFF	TGTGCCAGCAGCGCGAACACCGGGGAGCTGTTTTTT
TRBV6-1	TRBJ2-3	.	.	CASSDPLILGDSTDTQYF	TGTGCCAGCAGTGACCCCCTGATACTGGGGGATAGCACAGATACGCAGTATTTT
TRBV21-1	TRBJ2-3	.	.	CASRSRSPTDTQYF	TGTGCCAGCAGAAGCAGGTCCCCCACAGATACGCAGTATTTT
TRBV7-6	TRBJ2-3	.	.	CASSLNSGVTDTQYF	TGTGCCAGCAGTCTAAATTCAGGGGTCACAGATACGCAGTATTTT